A selection of T cell receptor beta chains follows, all from one sample in a study of cytomegalovirus exposure and HLA in healthy donors. Profiled with immunoSEQ multiplex PCR; TCRdb holds only in-frame clones, not every one. The data show about 120,000 clones, with roughly 80% seen just once and 2.7% held by the top ten. The sample was PBMCs. These receptors originate from a woman aged 35 to 49 in good health and CMV-seropositive. Each CDR3 is given without its conserved first and last residue.

v_gene	j_gene	CDR3aa
TRBV7-2	TRBJ1-1	ASSFTGDRGRRTEAF
TRBV5-8	TRBJ1-4	ASSLGARGSSTNEKLF
TRBV5-1	TRBJ2-5	ASSRSGGREETQY
TRBV29-1	TRBJ2-1	SVSQGGAHNEQF
TRBV4-2	TRBJ2-7	ASSQTGSYEQY
TRBV29-1	TRBJ2-7	SATTRQGSYEQY
TRBV2	TRBJ2-1	ASSGGAGGPSYNEQF
TRBV6-5	TRBJ2-2	ASTAQGNTGELF
TRBV29-1	TRBJ2-1	SVIGQGVYEQF
TRBV11-3	TRBJ2-7	ASSPREGAYEQY
TRBV19	TRBJ1-5	ASSMFGQGADNQPQH
TRBV7-8	TRBJ1-1	ASSLVRLPGTQAF
TRBV14	TRBJ1-3	ASSTQGKGNTIY
TRBV5-1	TRBJ1-2	ASRTQGGNYGYT
TRBV6-1	TRBJ2-1	ASSEPPGGSRV
TRBV29-1	TRBJ1-1	SASGFPEAF
TRBV5-5	TRBJ1-1	ASSGGTVNTEAF
TRBV5-6	TRBJ2-7	ASGHRDGYEQY
TRBV7-9	TRBJ2-1	ASSPTDRGHEQF
TRBV14	TRBJ2-7	ASSYSQDYEQY
TRBV13	TRBJ2-7	ASRATGGRWEQY
TRBV27	TRBJ2-1	ASKNRAIYNEQF
TRBV6-5	TRBJ1-1	ASSSLSGVKTEAF
TRBV29-1	TRBJ1-1	SVVGTVGFKSF
TRBV5-4	TRBJ1-1	ASRDFRGMTEAF
TRBV7-2	TRBJ2-1	ASSLVTGGRLNEQF
TRBV5-5	TRBJ1-2	ASSLQGQGSSWRGYT
TRBV13	TRBJ2-5	ASSPGLASFQETQY
TRBV6-1	TRBJ1-3	ASSGGRKTGTIY
TRBV4-2	TRBJ2-5	ASSQEGSLKETQY
TRBV21-1	TRBJ2-7	ARGGRSYEQY
TRBV30	TRBJ2-7	AWSVGLAGEGQY
TRBV10-3	TRBJ2-2	AIRLGTGGPGELF
TRBV5-1	TRBJ1-4	ASSLETATNEKLF
TRBV7-9	TRBJ2-3	ASSYMGVAGASDTQY
TRBV23-1	TRBJ1-2	ASSPHRESNYGYT
TRBV19	TRBJ2-7	ASSPRGRGEQY
TRBV5-5	TRBJ2-3	ASSNTGTSGGGADTQY
TRBV9	TRBJ2-3	ASSVGRAGTDTQY
TRBV5-1	TRBJ2-1	ASSPNGRGEQF